What follows are 20 T cell receptor beta chains derived from one specimen sequenced in a study of neoadjuvant anti-PD-1 for oral cavity cancer. Profiled with immunoSEQ multiplex PCR; TCRdb holds only in-frame clones, not every one. The sample holds about 42,000 clones, 65% to 80% seen once. Indicated time point: after neoadjuvant nivolumab, at surgical resection. The source material was PBMCs, sampled after nivolumab (anti-PD-1) treatment. The receptors stem from a person aged 40 to 85 with oral cavity squamous cell carcinoma.

As for this clone: At one end the junction does not follow the germline gene, possibly because of a read error. The chain uses TRBV5-1 and TRBJ2-3, with D uncertain. CDR3 length: 16 residues. Germline V gene sequence: CDR1 SGHRS, CDR2 YFSETQ. The DNA for the CDR3 is TGCTCCAGCAGGCGGACGCCCCCCCCTAGCACAGATACGCAGTATTTT. Translation gives CSSRRTPPPSTDTQYF.

CDR3 protein: CASSVSPGTPGRQPQHF. The DNA for the CDR3 is TGTGCCAGCAGCGTCTCTCCGGGGACTCCAGGTCGCCAGCCCCAGCATTTT. J is TRBJ1-5 and V is TRBV7-2; the D gene is possibly TRBD1 (5 bases). The CDR3 is 17 amino acids. CDR1 and CDR2 (germline): SGHTA, FQGNSA. Trimming pared 5 bases from V and 7 bases from J, leaving 24 bases between.

The genes are TRBV6-5 and TRBJ1-6, with a possible D match to TRBD1 (5 bases). This CDR3 is built from 13 residues. Looked up from germline, CDR1 is MNHEY and CDR2 is SVGAGI. Trimming left V 6 bases short and J 7 bases short, with 10 bases between. CDR3 region: CASRAGGNSPLHF. The CDR3 bases are TGTGCCAGCAGGGCGGGGGGGAATTCACCCCTCCACTTT.

This rearrangement joins TRBV19 to TRBJ2-4, with 12 positions matching TRBD1. Trimming at V came to 5 bases and at J to 1 base, leaving 12 bases not matched to a gene. The CDR3 contains 19 residues. CDR1 is LNHDA and CDR2 is SQIVND in the germline V gene (reference sequence). The CDR3 loop is CASSSSRDRGRVAKNIQYF. The CDR3 DNA reads TGTGCCAGTAGTTCATCCCGGGACAGGGGGCGCGTCGCCAAAAACATTCAGTACTTC.

The chain couples TRBV10-3 to TRBJ1-2, with TRBD1 matching over 10 bases. CDR1 is ENHRY and CDR2 is SYGVKD in the germline V gene. The CDR3 sequence is 12 residues long. J gave up 7 bases and V 4 bases, and 0 bases lay outside the gene matches. The DNA of the CDR3 is TGTGCCATCAGTGGGGACAGGGGTGGCTACACCTTC. It specifies CAISGDRGGYTF.

The chain carries TRBV5-4 and TRBJ2-1; 10 nucleotides line up with TRBD2. The CDR3 is 15 amino acids. CDR1 is SGHNT, CDR2 YYREEE, per germline (reference sequence). The V segment lost 1 base and the J segment 6 bases; nucleotides outside the gene matches: 4. The DNA of the CDR3 is TGTGCCAGCAGCTTGCGGTCTAGCGGGGGCAATGAGCAGTTCTTC. Translated: CASSLRSSGGNEQFF.

The chain recombines TRBV19 with TRBJ2-3; 7 bases are shared with TRBD1. Unmatched junction bases numbered 6, after V lost 0 bases and J lost 0 bases. The V gene's germline CDR1 is LNHDA and CDR2 SQIVND (reference sequence). The CDR3 has 17 amino acids. The CDR3 spells CASSIEGTEPSTDTQYF. In nucleotides, the CDR3 is TGTGCCAGTAGTATAGAGGGGACAGAGCCTAGCACAGATACGCAGTATTTT.

The count of this clone is one. The chain recombines TRBV11-3 with TRBJ1-1; D is undetermined. V shed 1 base and J shed 1 base, with 10 bases lying between them. Germline V gene data show CDR1 as SGHNT and CDR2 as YENEEA. There are 15 residues in the CDR3. The CDR3 here is CASSLGPGSNTEAFF. In DNA, the CDR3 is TGTGCCAGCAGCTTAGGACCAGGATCGAACACTGAAGCTTTCTTT.

This rearrangement joins TRBV29-1 to TRBJ2-3, with D tentatively TRBD2 (6 bases). Between the trimmed V and J ends, which lost 8 bases and 0 bases, there was a span of 15 bases. The CDR3 is 14 amino acids. Per the germline V gene, CDR1 is SQVTM and CDR2 is ANQGSEA. The CDR3 here is CSSPGLQSTDTQYF. The CDR3 nucleotides read TGCAGCTCCCCGGGACTTCAAAGCACAGATACGCAGTATTTT.

In nucleotides, the CDR3 is TGTGCCAGTAGTGCACAGGGCACAGAGACCCAGTACTTC. This translates into CASSAQGTETQYF. The J gene is TRBJ2-5, the V gene TRBV19; TRBD1 is a possible D gene (6 bases). V dropped 5 bases and J dropped 4 bases, with 11 bases sitting between them. Germline CDR1 LNHDA, CDR2 SQIVND (reference sequence). CDR3 length: 13 amino acids. Full variable domain (rest looked up from reference TRBV19 and TRBJ2-5): DGGITQSPKYLFRKEGQNVTLSCEQNLNHDAMYWYRQDPGQGLRLIYYSQIVNDFQKGDIAEGYSVSREKKESFPLTVTSAQKNPTAFYLCASSAQGTETQYFGPGTRLLVL.

J is TRBJ2-3 and V is TRBV7-9; TRBD2 matches 7 bases. With 0 bases clipped from V and 6 bases from J, the junction kept 12 bases outside the gene matches. This CDR3 spans 17 amino acids. Germline CDR1 and CDR2: SEHNR and FQNEAQ (reference sequence). DNA of the CDR3: TGTGCCAGCAGCTTAGCACGGCTAGCGGAGGTGGACGATACGCAGTATTTT. Protein product: CASSLARLAEVDDTQYF.

V usage is TRBV10-3 and J usage is TRBJ2-3; D may correspond to TRBD1 or TRBD2 (5 bases each). Germline CDR1 is ENHRY and CDR2 is SYGVKD. The CDR3 consists of 13 residues. Trimming stripped 6 bases from V and 0 bases from J, with 7 bases between. The CDR3 DNA follows: TGTGCCATCAGCAGGGACAGCACAGATACGCAGTATTTT. Protein product: CAISRDSTDTQYF.

This chain uses TRBV19 with TRBJ2-1; the match to TRBD1 covers 7 bases. The CDR3 is 13 amino acids. The V gene end was trimmed by 6 bases and the J gene end by 10 bases; junction bases not matched to a gene: 9. Germline V gene lookup returns CDR1 LNHDA and CDR2 SQIVND (reference sequence). CDR3 region: CASSFNRGEEQFF. The DNA for the CDR3 is TGTGCCAGTAGCTTCAACAGGGGTGAAGAGCAGTTCTTC.

With regard to this clone: Other nucleotide sequences in the sample specify the same CDR3. This rearrangement joins TRBV5-1 to TRBJ2-3, with D uncertain. Trimming pared 3 bases from V and 5 bases from J, leaving 7 bases between. Germline V lookup: CDR1 SGHRS, CDR2 YFSETQ. This CDR3 is 12 amino acids long. The CDR3 region has the DNA TGCGCCAGCAGCTCTGGAGTAGATACGCAGTATTTT. Amino acids: CASSSGVDTQYF.

V gene TRBV11-2 combines with J gene TRBJ2-1, with 11 bases aligning to TRBD2. The CDR3 totals 15 residues. The V gene's germline CDR1 is SGHAT and CDR2 FQNNGV. The trim removed 4 bases at V and 6 bases at J, leaving 5 bases unmatched. The CDR3 spells CASSSLTSGSNEQFF. The CDR3 region has the DNA TGTGCCAGCAGCTCACTTACTAGCGGGAGCAATGAGCAGTTCTTC.

This chain connects TRBV5-1 to TRBJ2-6; D may be TRBD1 (6 bases). The CDR3 spans 15 residues. Germline V gives CDR1 SGHRS, CDR2 YFSETQ. Trimming removed 0 bases from V and 2 bases from J, with 6 bases in between. Here the CDR3 DNA reads TGCGCCAGCAGCTTGGCAGGGGCTGGGGCCAACGTCCTGACTTTC. Amino acids: CASSLAGAGANVLTF.

The genes are TRBV7-6 and TRBJ1-1; D uncertain. The V end lost 3 bases, the J end lost 8 bases, and 10 bases lay between the germline ends. Germline V CDR1 and CDR2: SGHVS, FNYEAQ. This CDR3 has 12 residues. The CDR3 reads CASSFAGSEAFF. The CDR3 coding sequence is TGTGCCAGCAGCTTCGCGGGATCCGAAGCTTTCTTT.

The chain recombines TRBV9 with TRBJ2-1, with no clear D. The CDR3 has 16 amino acids. The germline V gene has CDR1 SGDLS and CDR2 YYNGEE. The V end lost 2 bases, the J end lost 0 bases, and 12 bases lay between the germline ends. CDR3 in DNA: TGTGCCAGCAGCGTCCGGACGGACCGCTCCTACAATGAGCAGTTCTTC. Amino acid sequence: CASSVRTDRSYNEQFF.

The chain carries TRBV6-6 and TRBJ1-1; D uncertain. The CDR3 runs 14 residues. In germline, CDR1 is MNHNY, CDR2 SVGAGI (reference sequence). V lost 0 bases and J lost 6, with 11 bases in between. The DNA for the CDR3 is TGTGCCAGCAGTTACTCTGGAGGGTTTGCTGAAGCTTTCTTT. This sequence encodes CASSYSGGFAEAFF.

The chain couples TRBV5-8 to TRBJ1-1; TRBD1 might be the D (6 bases). The CDR3 runs 15 residues. V gave up 1 base and J gave up 5 bases, with 15 bases separating them. The germline CDR1 and CDR2 sequences are SGHTS and YDEGEE. The CDR3, as DNA: TGTGCCAGCAGCTTGCTGCAGGCTCAGGGGACTGAAGCTTTCTTT. Translation: CASSLLQAQGTEAFF.